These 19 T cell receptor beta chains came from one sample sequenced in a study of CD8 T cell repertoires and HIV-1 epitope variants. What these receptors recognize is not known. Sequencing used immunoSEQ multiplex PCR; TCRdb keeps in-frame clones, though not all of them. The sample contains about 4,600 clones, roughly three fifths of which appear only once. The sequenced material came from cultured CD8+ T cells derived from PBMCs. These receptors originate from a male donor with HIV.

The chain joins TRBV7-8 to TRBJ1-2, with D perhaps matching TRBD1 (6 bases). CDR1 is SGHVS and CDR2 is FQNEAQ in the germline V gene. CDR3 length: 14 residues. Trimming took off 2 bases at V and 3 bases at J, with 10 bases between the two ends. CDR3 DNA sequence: TGTGCCAGCAGCTTATTTCCAGGGGACTATGGCTACACCTTC. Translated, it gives CASSLFPGDYGYTF.

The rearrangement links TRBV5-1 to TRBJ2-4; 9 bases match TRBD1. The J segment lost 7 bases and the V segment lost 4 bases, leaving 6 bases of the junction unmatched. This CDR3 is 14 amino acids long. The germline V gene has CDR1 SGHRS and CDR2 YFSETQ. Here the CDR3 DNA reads TGCGCCAGCAGCCTGTTGGGACAGGGTAACATTCAGTACTTC. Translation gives CASSLLGQGNIQYF.

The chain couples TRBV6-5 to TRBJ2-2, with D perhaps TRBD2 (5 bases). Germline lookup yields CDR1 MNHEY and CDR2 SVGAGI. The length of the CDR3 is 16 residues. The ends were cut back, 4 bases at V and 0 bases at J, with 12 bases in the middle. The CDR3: CASSSERQANTGELFF. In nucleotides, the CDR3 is TGTGCCAGCAGTTCCGAGCGGCAAGCGAACACCGGGGAGCTGTTTTTT.

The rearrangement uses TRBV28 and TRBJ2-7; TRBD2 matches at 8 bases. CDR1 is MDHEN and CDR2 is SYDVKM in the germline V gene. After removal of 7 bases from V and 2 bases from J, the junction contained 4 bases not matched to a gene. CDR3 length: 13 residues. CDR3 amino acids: CASKAGGTYEQYF. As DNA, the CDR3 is TGTGCCAGCAAGGCGGGGGGTACCTACGAGCAGTACTTC.

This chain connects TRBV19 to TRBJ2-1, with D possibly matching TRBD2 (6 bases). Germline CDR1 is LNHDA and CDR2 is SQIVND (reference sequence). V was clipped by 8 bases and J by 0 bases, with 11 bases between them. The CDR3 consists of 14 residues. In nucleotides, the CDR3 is TGTGCCAGTCGAGCGGGCAGCTCCTACAATGAGCAGTTCTTC. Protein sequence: CASRAGSSYNEQFF.

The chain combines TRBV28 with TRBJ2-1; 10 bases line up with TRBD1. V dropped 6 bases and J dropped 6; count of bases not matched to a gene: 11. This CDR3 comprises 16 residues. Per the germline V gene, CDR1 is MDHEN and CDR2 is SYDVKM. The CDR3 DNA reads TGTGCCAGCAGCAATCCCCTGGGGACAGGGGTCAATGAGCAGTTCTTC. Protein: CASSNPLGTGVNEQFF.

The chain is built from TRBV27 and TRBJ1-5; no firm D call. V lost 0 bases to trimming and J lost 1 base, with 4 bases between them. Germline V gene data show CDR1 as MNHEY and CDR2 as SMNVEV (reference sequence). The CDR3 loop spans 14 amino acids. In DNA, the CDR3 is TGTGCCAGCAGTTTATCGGAAAGCAATCAGCCCCAGCATTTT. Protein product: CASSLSESNQPQHF.

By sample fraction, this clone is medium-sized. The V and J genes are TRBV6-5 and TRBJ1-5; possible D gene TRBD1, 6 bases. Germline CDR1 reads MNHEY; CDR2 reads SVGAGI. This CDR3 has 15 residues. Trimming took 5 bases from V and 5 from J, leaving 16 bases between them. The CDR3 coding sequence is TGTGCCAGCAGTGGGGGGCAGGGGATACATCAGCCCCAGCATTTT. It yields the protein CASSGGQGIHQPQHF.

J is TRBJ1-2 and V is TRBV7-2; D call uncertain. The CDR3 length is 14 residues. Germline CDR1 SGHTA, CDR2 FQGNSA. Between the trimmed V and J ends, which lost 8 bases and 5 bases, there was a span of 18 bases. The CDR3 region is CASSSHHLLYGYTF. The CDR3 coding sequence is TGTGCCAGCTCCTCCCACCACCTTTTATATGGCTACACCTTC.

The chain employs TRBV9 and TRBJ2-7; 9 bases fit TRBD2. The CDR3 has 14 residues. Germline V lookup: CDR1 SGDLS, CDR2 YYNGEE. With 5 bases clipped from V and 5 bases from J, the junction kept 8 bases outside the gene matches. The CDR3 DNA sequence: TGTGCCAGCAGTGGTGGCGGGGGGGCTGACGAGCAGTACTTC. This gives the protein CASSGGGGADEQYF. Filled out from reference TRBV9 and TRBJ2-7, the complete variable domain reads DSGVTQTPKHLITATGQRVTLRCSPRSGDLSVYWYQQSLDQGLQFLIQYYNGEERAKGNILERFSAQQFPDLHSELNLSSLELGDSALYFCASSGGGGADEQYFGPGTRLTVT.

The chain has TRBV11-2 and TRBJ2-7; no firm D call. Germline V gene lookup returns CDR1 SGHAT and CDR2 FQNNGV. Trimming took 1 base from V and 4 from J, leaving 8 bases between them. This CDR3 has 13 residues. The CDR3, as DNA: TGTGCCAGCAGCTTAGTTGGCAGTTACGAGCAGTACTTC. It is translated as CASSLVGSYEQYF. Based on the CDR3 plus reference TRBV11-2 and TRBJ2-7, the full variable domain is EAGVAQSPRYKIIEKRQSVAFWCNPISGHATLYWYQQILGQGPKLLIQFQNNGVVDDSQLPKDRFSAERLKGVDSTLKIQPAKLEDSAVYLCASSLVGSYEQYFGPGTRLTVT.

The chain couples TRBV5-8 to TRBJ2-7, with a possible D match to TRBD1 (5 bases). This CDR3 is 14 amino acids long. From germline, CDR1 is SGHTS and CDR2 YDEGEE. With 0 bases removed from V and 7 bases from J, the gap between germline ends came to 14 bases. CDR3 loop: CASSLGQYLREQYF. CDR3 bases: TGTGCCAGCAGCTTGGGACAGTACCTTCGTGAGCAGTACTTC.

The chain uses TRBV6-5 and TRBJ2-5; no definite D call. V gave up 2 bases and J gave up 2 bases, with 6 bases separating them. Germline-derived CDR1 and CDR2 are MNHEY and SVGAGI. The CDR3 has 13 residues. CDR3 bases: TGTGCCAGCAGTTACGCATTACAAGAGACCCAGTACTTC. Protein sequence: CASSYALQETQYF.

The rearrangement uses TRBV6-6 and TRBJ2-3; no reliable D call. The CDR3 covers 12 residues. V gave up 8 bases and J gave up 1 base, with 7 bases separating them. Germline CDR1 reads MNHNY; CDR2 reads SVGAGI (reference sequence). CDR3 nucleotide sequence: TGTGCCAGCTCTGAGGGCACAGATACGCAGTATTTT. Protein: CASSEGTDTQYF.

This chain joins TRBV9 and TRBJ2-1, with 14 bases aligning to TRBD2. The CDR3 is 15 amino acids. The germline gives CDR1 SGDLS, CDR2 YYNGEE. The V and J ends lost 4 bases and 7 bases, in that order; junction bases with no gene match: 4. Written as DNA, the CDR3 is TGTGCCAGCAGCCTGGGACTAGCGGGAGAAAATGAGCAGTTCTTC. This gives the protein CASSLGLAGENEQFF.

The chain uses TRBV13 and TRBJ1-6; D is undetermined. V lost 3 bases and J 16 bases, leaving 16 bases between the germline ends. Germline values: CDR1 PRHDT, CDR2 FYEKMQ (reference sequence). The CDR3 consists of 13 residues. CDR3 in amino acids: CASSFSTPGPLHF. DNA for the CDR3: TGTGCCAGCAGCTTTAGTACCCCAGGACCACTCCACTTT. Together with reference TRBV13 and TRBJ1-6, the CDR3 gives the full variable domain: AAGVIQSPRHLIKEKRETATLKCYPIPRHDTVYWYQQGPGQDPQFLISFYEKMQSDKGSIPDRFSAQQFSDYHSELNMSSLELGDSALYFCASSFSTPGPLHFGNGTRLTVT.

CDR3 nucleotide sequence: TGTGCCAGCAGTCCGACCGTAGGATTGGGACAGCCCTACGAGCAGTACTTC. Residues: CASSPTVGLGQPYEQYF. The genes are TRBV25-1 and TRBJ2-7, with 7 bases matching TRBD1. The CDR3 sequence is 17 residues long. With 5 bases clipped from V and 2 bases from J, the junction kept 15 bases outside the gene matches. CDR1 is MGHDK and CDR2 is SYGVNS in the germline V gene.

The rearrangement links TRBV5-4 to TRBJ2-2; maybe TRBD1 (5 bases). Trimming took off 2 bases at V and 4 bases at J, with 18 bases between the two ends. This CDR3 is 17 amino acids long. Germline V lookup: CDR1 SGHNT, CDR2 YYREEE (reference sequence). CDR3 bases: TGTGCCAGCAGCTTCCCTCCCGGAACAGGCAGCACCGGGGAGCTGTTTTTT. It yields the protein CASSFPPGTGSTGELFF.

The CDR3: CASSFWGGDTDTQYF. CDR3 nucleotide sequence: TGTGCCAGCAGTTTCTGGGGGGGCGACACAGATACGCAGTATTTT. The chain couples TRBV27 to TRBJ2-3; a weak D match, TRBD2 (7 bases). The CDR3 is 15 residues long. The germline V gene encodes CDR1 MNHEY and CDR2 SMNVEV (reference sequence). The V end lost 3 bases, the J end lost 2 bases, and 12 bases lay between the germline ends.